Following are 10 T cell receptor beta chains from one sample sequenced in a study of cytomegalovirus exposure and HLA in healthy donors. Primers: 60 Vbeta forward and 13 Jbeta reverse. The assay was immunoSEQ multiplex PCR, and TCRdb's table has in-frame clones only and misses some. The sample yields 85,000 to 120,000 clones, around 80% seen once. Input material: PBMCs. Source of these receptors: a man aged 40-49 years in good health and CMV-seronegative.

CDR3 in amino acids: CASSGGRDYGYTF. CDR3 nucleotides: TGTGCCAGCAGTGGAGGCAGGGACTATGGCTACACCTTC. The chain carries TRBV2 and TRBJ1-2; D is perhaps TRBD1 (5 bases). V was pared by 4 bases and J by 3 bases, with 9 bases between. The CDR3 sequence is 13 residues long. Per germline, CDR1 SNHLY and CDR2 FYNNEI.

In this sample, this clone turned up once. The V call is TRBV7-6, the J call TRBJ2-3; D possibly corresponds to TRBD1 (5 bases). CDR1 and CDR2 from the germline V gene are SGHVS and FNYEAQ. The ends were cut back, 5 bases at V and 1 base at J, with 10 bases in the middle. This CDR3 spans 14 amino acids. The CDR3 region is CASSATTGTDTQYF. The CDR3 nucleotides are TGTGCCAGCAGCGCTACGACAGGCACAGATACGCAGTATTTT.

The genes are TRBV7-6 and TRBJ2-7; TRBD2 agrees at 8 bases. The CDR3 is 15 residues long. V dropped 3 bases and J dropped 0; count of bases not matched to a gene: 4. Germline V gene data show CDR1 as SGHVS and CDR2 as FNYEAQ. CDR3 loop: CASSFGGGLSYEQYF. The CDR3 DNA is TGTGCCAGCAGCTTTGGCGGGGGGCTCTCCTACGAGCAGTACTTC.

The rearrangement uses TRBV23-1 and TRBJ1-6; a weak D match, TRBD1 (6 bases). TRBV23-1 is flagged as an ORF with uncertain function. V lost 8 bases and J 8 bases, leaving 19 bases between the germline ends. The CDR3 runs to 15 residues. In DNA form, the CDR3 reads TGCGCCAGCCGTTTAAATACAGGGTACGATTCACCCCTCCACTTT. Amino acids: CASRLNTGYDSPLHF.

J is TRBJ2-1 and V is TRBV6-5, with D possibly TRBD2 on 6 matching bases. Between the trimmed V and J ends, which lost 4 bases and 9 bases, there was a span of 13 bases. The germline CDR1 and CDR2 sequences are MNHEY and SVGAGI. This CDR3 has 13 amino acids. The CDR3 here is CASSWVTEGEQFF. The CDR3 DNA reads TGTGCCAGCAGTTGGGTGACGGAGGGTGAGCAGTTCTTC.

The chain couples TRBV6-6 to TRBJ2-7; 8 bases align to TRBD2. Germline trimming cut 7 bases from V and 4 bases from J; bases unmatched to any gene: 9. The CDR3 consists of 14 residues. Looked up from germline, CDR1 is MNHNY and CDR2 is SVGAGI (reference sequence). This chain's CDR3 is CASTPSAGGYEQYF. In DNA, the CDR3 is TGTGCCAGCACCCCCAGTGCGGGGGGTTACGAGCAGTACTTC.

The sample holds a few counts of this clone. The CDR3 reads CASSLRGVDYGYTF. For the CDR3, the DNA is TGTGCCAGCAGCTTACGCGGGGTGGACTATGGCTACACCTTC. The V gene is TRBV7-9, the J gene TRBJ1-2; D gene uncertain. CDR3 length: 14 residues. V lost 2 bases to trimming and J lost 3 bases, with 10 bases between them. Per the germline V gene, CDR1 is SEHNR and CDR2 is FQNEAQ (reference sequence).

The table lists this clone with a few counts. The V and J genes are TRBV7-9 and TRBJ1-5; 9 nucleotides agree with TRBD1. This CDR3 comprises 16 residues. From germline, CDR1 is SEHNR and CDR2 FQNEAQ (reference sequence). J gave up 3 bases and V 5 bases, and 8 bases lay outside the gene matches. CDR3: CASSPTTGGSNQPQHF. CDR3 sequence (DNA): TGTGCCAGCAGCCCAACGACAGGGGGGTCCAATCAGCCCCAGCATTTT. Drawing the rest from reference TRBV7-9 and TRBJ1-5, the complete variable domain is DTGVSQNPRHKITKRGQNVTFRCDPISEHNRLYWYRQTLGQGPEFLTYFQNEAQLEKSRLLSDRFSAERPKGSFSTLEIQRTEQGDSAMYLCASSPTTGGSNQPQHFGDGTRLSIL.

This chain uses TRBV6-1 with TRBJ2-5, with D possibly matching TRBD2 (6 bases). CDR1 MNHNS and CDR2 SASEGT come from the germline V gene. The V end lost 1 base, the J end lost 1 base, and 13 bases lay between the germline ends. The CDR3 totals 16 residues. Here the CDR3 reads CASSEGTGAFQETQYF. CDR3 in DNA: TGTGCCAGCAGTGAAGGTACGGGAGCCTTCCAAGAGACCCAGTACTTC.

V is TRBV18 and J is TRBJ2-5; 7 bases are shared with TRBD1. In germline, CDR1 is KGHSH, CDR2 LQKENI. Unmatched junction bases numbered 11, after V lost 5 bases and J lost 5 bases. The CDR3 has 15 residues. The CDR3 nucleotides read TGTGCCAGCTCATCCCGACAGGGAAAAGGGGAGACCCAGTACTTC. This codes for CASSSRQGKGETQYF.